One T cell receptor (beta chain) is described in this entry. Its target is unknown. Per the germline V gene, CDR1 is MNHEY and CDR2 is SVGAGI. V was pared by 6 bases and J by 5 bases, with 4 bases of the junction left unmatched. The CDR3 spans 13 residues. The entry originates in a study of T cell clonotyping in hematopoietic cell transplantation. Samples: about 28 days before transplant, then days 30, 100 and 180 after. Study-wide results and caveats: Higher Inverse Simpson Index values in graft donor and pretransplant recipient predicted broader posttransplant TCR diversity. Recipient TCR diversity dropped after transplant; expanded clonotypes rose from day 30 to 180. CD4 and CD8 repertoire contributions could not be separated without sorting.

Sequencing was performed with immunoSEQ multiplex PCR; in TCRdb, only in-frame clones are kept and a portion is missing. The sample consists of 4,000 to 6,000 clones, around 95% of them appearing once. The specimen was PBMCs, collected 180 days after allogeneic stem cell transplant. This clonotype was sampled from a male patient in his sixties or seventies who had an allogeneic stem cell transplant from a related donor, so the T cells may come from the graft donor. Some clones in this sample may be carry-over from other donors' samples. The rearrangement uses TRBV6-5 and TRBJ2-7, with 10 nucleotides matching TRBD2. The CDR3 sequence: CASRASGSDEQYF. The CDR3 DNA reads TGTGCCAGCAGGGCTAGCGGGAGCGACGAGCAGTACTTC.